This T cell receptor (beta chain) was obtained from a study of blood T cells in healthy people across ages. Together with a sample-barcoded 5' primer, a J-beta primer mix was included in a second PCR lasting roughly 7 to 11 cycles. MiXCR, run by TCRdb on the 5' RACE reads, gives a single entry per CDR3 protein. The table includes hundreds of thousands of distinct CDR3 sequences, 58% detected once. CDR3 length equals 15 residues. V was pared by 6 bases and J by 8 bases, with 12 bases of the junction left unmatched. The germline V gene has CDR1 SGHTA and CDR2 FQGNSA. Sequences were obtained from blood. The chain uses TRBV7-2 and TRBJ2-1; 8 nucleotides align to TRBD1. This receptor was taken from a man in his 60s in good health. DNA for the CDR3: TGTGCCAGCAGTATAGTGGGCGGACAGGGCGATGAGCAGTTCTTC. Translation: CASSIVGGQGDEQFF.